These 27 T cell receptor beta chains originate from one sample sequenced in a study of cytomegalovirus exposure and HLA in healthy donors (dated by TCRdb to 2016 to 2017). Libraries were made using the immunoSEQ multiplex PCR assay. For the multiplex PCR, a mixture combining 60 forward primers for TCR Vbeta segments and 13 reverse primers for TCR Jbeta segments was used. TCRdb took over this immuneACCESS table, retaining in-frame rearrangements with V and J assigned. Such tables are incomplete; in checked studies, under half of the missing clones stem from an unresolved V gene, and the remainder is unexplained. The sample contains roughly 100,000 clones, under 85% of them found a single time. The ten largest clones take up 5% to 6.5% of the sample. The specimen was PBMCs. The origin of the receptors is a young man in good health and CMV-seronegative.

There are a few counts of this clone. The chain couples TRBV6-5 to TRBJ2-7; the D gene is possibly TRBD2 (6 bases). From germline, CDR1 is MNHEY and CDR2 SVGAGI. Trimming shortened V by 0 bases and J by 2 bases, and 11 bases separated the two germline ends. This CDR3 is 15 amino acids long. The CDR3 bases are TGTGCCAGCAGTTACTCGACTAGGTCCACCTACGAGCAGTACTTC. Translated: CASSYSTRSTYEQYF.

V usage is TRBV6-5 and J usage is TRBJ2-4, with TRBD2 matching 11 bases. Per germline, CDR1 MNHEY and CDR2 SVGAGI. This CDR3 has 16 residues. The V segment lost 2 bases and the J segment 8 bases; nucleotides outside the gene matches: 8. The CDR3 sequence: CASSYSASGRLHIQYF. Here the CDR3 DNA reads TGTGCCAGCAGTTACAGCGCTAGCGGGAGGCTCCACATTCAGTACTTC.

This clone has only a few counts. The V call is TRBV5-4, the J call TRBJ1-5; no clear D gene. Germline values: CDR1 SGHNT, CDR2 YYREEE (reference sequence). CDR3 length: 12 residues. V shed 0 bases and J shed 7 bases, with 5 bases lying between them. CDR3 amino acids: CASSLAGQPQHF. The CDR3 DNA follows: TGTGCCAGCAGCTTGGCGGGACAGCCCCAGCATTTT.

V and J are TRBV11-1 and TRBJ2-7; D might be TRBD1 (6 bases). Germline CDR1 SGHAT, CDR2 FQDESV (reference sequence). The CDR3 spans 13 residues. Deletions cut 3 bases from V and 7 bases from J, with 13 bases between. The CDR3 coding sequence is TGTGCCAGCAGCTTCCTACAGGGTCGGGAGCAGTACTTC. Protein sequence: CASSFLQGREQYF.

This clone was detected a few times. CDR3 sequence (DNA): TGTGCCAGCAGCCGGACAGACAGGCGGACTGAAGCTTTCTTT. Translation: CASSRTDRRTEAFF. The gene calls are TRBV6-5 and TRBJ1-1; a possible D gene is TRBD1 (6 bases). The CDR3 sequence is 14 residues long. Trimming took 6 bases from V and 5 from J, leaving 16 bases between them. CDR1 is MNHEY, CDR2 SVGAGI, per germline.

The chain combines TRBV28 with TRBJ2-3, with 10 bases lining up with TRBD2. Per germline, CDR1 MDHEN and CDR2 SYDVKM. V lost 4 bases, J lost 1 base, and 5 bases stayed unmatched. This CDR3 has 16 residues. CDR3 sequence reads: CASSSQGTSGTDTQYF. CDR3 DNA sequence: TGTGCCAGCAGTTCCCAAGGGACTAGCGGCACAGATACGCAGTATTTT.

The rearrangement uses TRBV5-1 and TRBJ1-1, with 12 bases identical to TRBD1. This CDR3 is built from 17 residues. Trimming took 3 bases from V and 5 from J; bases not matched to a gene: 11. Per the germline V gene, CDR1 is SGHRS and CDR2 is YFSETQ. CDR3 region: CASSSGTGGAYWTEAFF. DNA for the CDR3: TGCGCCAGCAGCTCCGGGACAGGGGGCGCATATTGGACTGAAGCTTTCTTT. Complete variable domain (other parts from reference TRBV5-1 and TRBJ1-1): KAGVTQTPRYLIKTRGQQVTLSCSPISGHRSVSWYQQTPGQGLQFLFEYFSETQRNKGNFPGRFSGRQFSNSRSEMNVSTLELGDSALYLCASSSGTGGAYWTEAFFGQGTRLTVV.

A note on this clone: At the DNA level, this CDR3 is encoded by other sequences in the same sample as well. J is TRBJ2-2 and V is TRBV15; 12 bases fit TRBD2. In germline, CDR1 is LNHNV, CDR2 YYDKDF (reference sequence). The CDR3 consists of 16 residues. J was trimmed by 7 bases and V by 1 base; bases with no gene match: 4. The CDR3 DNA is TGTGCCACCAGCAGAGGACTAGCGGGAGTGAACGGGGAGCTGTTTTTT. Protein: CATSRGLAGVNGELFF.

V is TRBV14 and J is TRBJ1-1; no reliable D call. The germline V and J ends were trimmed by 3 bases and 3 bases, with 8 bases remaining between them. The germline V gene encodes CDR1 SGHDN and CDR2 FVKESK. There are 13 residues in the CDR3. Here the CDR3 DNA reads TGTGCCAGCAGCCAGGGCATCGACACTGAAGCTTTCTTT. As protein: CASSQGIDTEAFF.

The genes are TRBV6-5 and TRBJ1-5, with D possibly being TRBD1 (5 bases). V lost 8 bases and J 5 bases, leaving 13 bases between the germline ends. CDR1 MNHEY and CDR2 SVGAGI come from the germline V gene. CDR3 size: 13 residues. The DNA for the CDR3 is TGTGCCAGCGGGCGACAGCCTGATCAGCCCCAGCATTTT. As protein: CASGRQPDQPQHF.

J is TRBJ2-7 and V is TRBV4-3; D unresolved. Germline V CDR1 and CDR2: LGHNA, YSLEER. The CDR3 length is 15 residues. V was clipped by 1 base and J by 0 bases, with 10 bases between them. The CDR3 region has the DNA TGCGCCAGCAGCCAAGCACGAGGTAGCTCCTACGAGCAGTACTTC. It codes for CASSQARGSSYEQYF.

CDR3 sequence (DNA): TGTGCCAGCAGACCAAACAGGGGTGGAAACACTGAAGCTTTCTTT. Translating gives CASRPNRGGNTEAFF. V is TRBV27 and J is TRBJ1-1, with TRBD1 matching over 7 bases. The CDR3 covers 15 residues. With V trimmed by 6 bases and J by 2 bases, 9 bases remained unmatched. Germline loops: CDR1 MNHEY, CDR2 SMNVEV (reference sequence).

The genes are TRBV23-1 and TRBJ2-7; D unresolved. Being an ORF, TRBV23-1 has a function that is uncertain. The CDR3 loop spans 14 amino acids. V lost 8 bases and J 2 bases, leaving 16 bases between the germline ends. CDR3 nucleotides: TGCGCCAGCCCTCGCGGTAGCCCGACCTACGAGCAGTACTTC. It specifies CASPRGSPTYEQYF.

This clone was seen once. V is TRBV6-5 and J is TRBJ2-1; 8 bases agree with TRBD2. The CDR3 loop spans 15 amino acids. V lost 1 base to trimming and J lost 8 bases; unmatched junction nucleotides: 7. Germline assignment: CDR1 MNHEY and CDR2 SVGAGI. The CDR3 loop is CASSYWGRGADEQFF. In DNA form, the CDR3 reads TGTGCCAGCAGTTACTGGGGGCGGGGGGCGGATGAGCAGTTCTTC.

The chain combines TRBV28 with TRBJ1-6; 7 nucleotides line up with TRBD1. Germline V gene data show CDR1 as MDHEN and CDR2 as SYDVKM. With 8 bases clipped from V and 7 bases from J, the junction kept 5 bases outside the gene matches. This CDR3 is built from 13 residues. CDR3 DNA: TGTGCCAGCGGGGACAGACCCAATTCACCCCTCCACTTT. Encoded protein: CASGDRPNSPLHF.

The chain carries TRBV28 and TRBJ2-3; D gene unclear. Germline lookup yields CDR1 MDHEN and CDR2 SYDVKM. The CDR3 runs 14 residues. The V and J ends lost 5 bases and 1 base respectively, with 10 bases between them. CDR3 DNA: TGTGCCAGCAGTATAGCAGACGGCACAGATACGCAGTATTTT. Amino acid sequence: CASSIADGTDTQYF.

The sample holds one count of this clone. The chain employs TRBV4-1 and TRBJ2-1, with 7 nucleotides matching TRBD2. The CDR3 is 15 residues long. Germline V gene lookup returns CDR1 MGHRA and CDR2 YSYEKL. The trim removed 5 bases at V and 0 bases at J, leaving 4 bases unmatched. The chain's CDR3 is CASSSSGNSYNEQFF. In DNA form, the CDR3 reads TGCGCCAGCAGCTCTAGCGGAAACTCCTACAATGAGCAGTTCTTC.

The rearrangement links TRBV12-5 to TRBJ2-1, with D possibly being TRBD2 (7 bases). This CDR3 comprises 19 residues. The V gene's germline CDR1 is LGHNT and CDR2 FRNRAP. Trimming took 5 bases from V and 5 from J, leaving 28 bases between them. Here the CDR3 DNA reads TGTGCTAGTGGTAGACCCCGGGGGGCGCATGCGGGACCCCACAATGAGCAGTTCTTC. It encodes CASGRPRGAHAGPHNEQFF.

The rearrangement uses TRBV28 and TRBJ1-2; tentatively, D is TRBD1 (6 bases). The length of the CDR3 is 15 residues. Germline V gene lookup returns CDR1 MDHEN and CDR2 SYDVKM. V shed 4 bases and J shed 5 bases, with 17 bases lying between them. The CDR3 sequence is CASSYGPFRGYGYTF. The DNA for the CDR3 is TGTGCCAGCAGTTATGGACCCTTTAGGGGGTATGGCTACACCTTC.

The V gene is TRBV29-1, the J gene TRBJ2-7, with TRBD1 identical over 8 bases. This CDR3 has 13 amino acids. The germline V gene has CDR1 SQVTM and CDR2 ANQGSEA. With V trimmed by 3 bases and J by 6 bases, 7 bases remained unmatched. The CDR3 here is CSVDRDTGGEQYF. The CDR3, as DNA: TGCAGCGTTGACCGCGATACAGGGGGCGAGCAGTACTTC.

The genes are TRBV29-1 and TRBJ2-2; D possibly corresponds to TRBD1 (6 bases). The CDR3 totals 12 residues. The germline gives CDR1 SQVTM, CDR2 ANQGSEA. Trimming left V 7 bases short and J 4 bases short, with 10 bases between. The CDR3 protein is CSAGDTTGELFF. The CDR3 coding sequence is TGCAGCGCTGGGGACACCACCGGGGAGCTGTTTTTT.

The chain combines TRBV19 with TRBJ2-3; 7 bases line up with TRBD1. The CDR3 extends over 20 amino acids. The germline gives CDR1 LNHDA, CDR2 SQIVND (reference sequence). The V gene end was trimmed by 3 bases and the J gene end by 3 bases; junction bases not matched to a gene: 21. The CDR3 here is CASSMWVPQGRLRGTDTQYF. CDR3 DNA sequence: TGTGCCAGTAGTATGTGGGTCCCACAGGGGCGGTTAAGAGGTACAGATACGCAGTATTTT.

CDR3 loop: CASSQGLAGGYNEQFF. CDR3 nucleotides: TGTGCCAGCAGCCAGGGACTAGCGGGAGGATACAATGAGCAGTTCTTC. The gene calls are TRBV7-3 and TRBJ2-1; 15 nucleotides match TRBD2. CDR1 is SGHTA and CDR2 is FQGTGA in the germline V gene. The CDR3 loop spans 16 amino acids. The junction had 3 bases not matched to a gene; V was cut back by 5 bases and J by 4 bases. Drawing the rest from reference TRBV7-3 and TRBJ2-1, the complete variable domain is GAGVSQTPSNKVTEKGKYVELRCDPISGHTALYWYRQSLGQGPEFLIYFQGTGAADDSGLPNDRFFAVRPEGSVSTLKIQRTERGDSAVYLCASSQGLAGGYNEQFFGPGTRLTVL.

This rearrangement joins TRBV25-1 to TRBJ1-1; D gene uncertain. The ends were cut back, 4 bases at V and 6 bases at J, with 15 bases in the middle. The length of the CDR3 is 14 residues. Germline V gene sequence: CDR1 MGHDK, CDR2 SYGVNS. The CDR3 region is CASSGRERLSEAFF. CDR3 sequence (DNA): TGTGCCAGCAGTGGGAGGGAACGATTGTCTGAAGCTTTCTTT. The variable domain in full, completed from reference TRBV25-1 and TRBJ1-1, reads EADIYQTPRYLVIGTGKKITLECSQTMGHDKMYWYQQDPGMELHLIHYSYGVNSTEKGDLSSESTVSRIRTEHFPLTLESARPSHTSQYLCASSGRERLSEAFFGQGTRLTVV.

V usage is TRBV7-3 and J usage is TRBJ2-5; weak D call: TRBD1 (5 bases). The germline gives CDR1 SGHTA, CDR2 FQGTGA. V was shortened by 5 bases and J by 3 bases, with 10 bases between the two germline ends. CDR3 length: 13 amino acids. The DNA of the CDR3 is TGTGCCAGCAGCCGCGGACAAAAAGAGACCCAGTACTTC. It yields the protein CASSRGQKETQYF.

This chain links TRBV4-1 with TRBJ1-1; 8 nucleotides align to TRBD1. From germline, CDR1 is MGHRA and CDR2 YSYEKL. V dropped 0 bases and J dropped 5; count of bases not matched to a gene: 8. CDR3 length: 16 amino acids. CDR3 in amino acids: CASSQDGQGLGTEAFF. CDR3 in DNA: TGCGCCAGCAGCCAAGATGGACAGGGCCTGGGGACTGAAGCTTTCTTT.

The chain uses TRBV7-9 and TRBJ1-4; TRBD1 aligns across 9 bases. Trimming removed 1 base from V and 7 bases from J; junction bases left unmatched: 10. CDR1 is SEHNR and CDR2 is FQNEAQ in the germline V gene (reference sequence). The CDR3 length is 17 residues. The CDR3 loop is CASSLDRGLEGAEKLFF. Here the CDR3 DNA reads TGTGCCAGCAGCTTAGACAGGGGGCTGGAAGGGGCTGAAAAACTGTTTTTT.